This T cell receptor (beta chain) originates from a study of blood T cell repertoires in COVID-19 (dated by TCRdb to about 2020). With respect to the entire study: Samples covering the acute and convalescent phases of COVID-19 were provided by collaborators in the United States, Italy and Spain. Where available, HLA class I and class II types were obtained from metadata supplied by the sample provider rather than from assay-based typing. The dataset comprised deeply sampled blood TCRbeta repertoires from subjects exposed to, actively infected with, or recovered from COVID-19. Nearly every sample came with metadata listing a de-identified subject ID, COVID-19 status, age in years and sex. Samples came from the ongoing ImmuneRACE study (first 160 participants) plus 1,254 subjects from 6 global collaborators. The repertoires were made available in a free public database intended to serve as a resource for research on the immune response to SARS-CoV-2. The prospective study material was composed of cDNA or gDNA derived from T cells, B-cell-depleted T cells, or PBMCs.

V and J lose 5 bases and 3 bases, and a span of 10 bases separates them. The CDR3, from cysteine to phenylalanine, totals 13 residues. The entry retains the CDR3 DNA only, 39 bases that are in frame from base 1. According to the germline V gene (reference sequence), CDR1 reads LNHDA and CDR2 reads SQIVND. Broad study findings and their caveats: The quantity of clinical and demographic metadata differed by source and by participant and was supplied without curation.

TCRbeta CDR3 regions were amplified from genomic DNA by means of the immunoSEQ Assay, a bias-controlled multiplex PCR. On the authors' methods: Within the assay, amplification of reference gene primers was used to estimate how many nucleated cells each sample contained. Sequence reads were collapsed and filtered to measure the absolute abundance of every unique TCRbeta CDR3 rearrangement. For each sample, productive Simpson clonality was calculated as the square root of Simpson's diversity index across productive rearrangements. What TCRdb holds here is the immuneACCESS table cut down to in-frame rearrangements. Part of the clones is not present; checked against another copy, under half of the missing clones reflect an unresolved V gene, and the others are unexplained. V and J calls and clone size come straight from that table; D and trimming were deduced from the DNA. The sample table shows under 200,000 clones, and around 82% are seen once. Of the sample, roughly 13% is held by the ten largest clones.

Concerning this clone: The antigen it binds to is not known. Base qualities were left out, and no much larger clone turns up one base away.

Whole blood was collected in K2EDTA tubes by collaborating institutions according to the institutions' own protocols. Collaborator samples were shipped for TCRbeta analysis as frozen whole blood, isolated PBMCs, or DNA extracted from either sample type. This TCR was sampled from a man aged 18 to 30 with active or convalescent COVID-19. The chain is encoded by TRBV19 joined to TRBJ1-1; TRBD1 might be the D gene, on 6 matching bases. Sequencing was carried out using peripheral blood. The DNA sequence is TGTGCCAGTAGTCGGGCAGGGGACACTGAAGCTTTCTTT. The encoded protein is CASSRAGDTEAFF.